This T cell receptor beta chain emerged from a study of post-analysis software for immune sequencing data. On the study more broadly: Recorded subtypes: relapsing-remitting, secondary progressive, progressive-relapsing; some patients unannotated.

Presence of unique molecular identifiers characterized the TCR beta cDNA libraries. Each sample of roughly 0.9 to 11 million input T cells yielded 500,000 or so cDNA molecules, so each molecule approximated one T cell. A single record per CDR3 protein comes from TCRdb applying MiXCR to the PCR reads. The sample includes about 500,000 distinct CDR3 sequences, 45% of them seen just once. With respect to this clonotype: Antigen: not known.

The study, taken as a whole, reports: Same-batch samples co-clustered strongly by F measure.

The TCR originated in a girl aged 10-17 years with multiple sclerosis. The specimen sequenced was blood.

CDR3 DNA: TGCGCCAGCAGCTCACAGGACAGGGGGCTGACTGAAGCTTTCTTT. As protein: CASSSQDRGLTEAFF. The J gene is TRBJ1-1, the V gene TRBV5-1, with 11 nucleotides matching TRBD1. CDR1 and CDR2 (germline): SGHRS, YFSETQ. CDR3 length: 15 amino acids. Trimming took 3 bases from V and 5 from J; bases not matched to a gene: 6.